A single sample gave rise to the 5 T cell receptor beta chains below, sequenced in a study of cytomegalovirus exposure and HLA in healthy donors. PCR employed 60 Vbeta and 13 Jbeta primers. Clones were sequenced by immunoSEQ multiplex PCR, and TCRdb holds only the in-frame ones, with some missing. The sample yields around 190,000 clones, 84% seen once. The sample consisted of PBMCs. Every receptor here comes from a girl aged 2-10 years in good health and CMV-seropositive.

A remark on this clone: This sample also contains other DNA sequences that code for the same CDR3. The chain carries TRBV5-5 and TRBJ2-7; TRBD2 matches 11 bases. J gave up 5 bases and V 5 bases, and 9 bases lay outside the gene matches. Germline V gene data show CDR1 as SGHKS and CDR2 as YYEKEE (reference sequence). This CDR3 is built from 15 residues. The CDR3 sequence: CASRRGLAVAHEQYF. CDR3 DNA: TGTGCCAGCAGACGGGGACTAGCGGTAGCCCACGAGCAGTACTTC.

This clone came up once. The rearrangement joins TRBV5-1 to TRBJ2-7, with D possibly being TRBD1 (6 bases). Germline-derived CDR1 and CDR2 are SGHRS and YFSETQ. Trimming cost V 2 bases and J 1 base, with 10 bases left between them. The CDR3 extends over 14 amino acids. The CDR3 bases are TGCGCCAGCAGCTTCACAGGGTTTTCCTACGAGCAGTACTTC. This sequence encodes CASSFTGFSYEQYF.

The chain combines TRBV11-2 with TRBJ2-2, with D tentatively TRBD2 (7 bases). Germline values: CDR1 SGHAT, CDR2 FQNNGV. This CDR3 spans 18 amino acids. V was clipped by 2 bases and J by 7 bases, with 23 bases between them. The CDR3 is CASSLIRTAGRFVGELFF. In DNA form, the CDR3 reads TGTGCCAGCAGCTTAATCCGGACAGCGGGGAGGTTTGTCGGGGAGCTGTTTTTT.

The J gene is TRBJ2-7, the V gene TRBV6-1, with 7 bases aligning to TRBD1. V shed 8 bases and J 2 bases; nucleotides not matched to a gene: 6. This CDR3 has 13 residues. The germline CDR1 and CDR2 sequences are MNHNS and SASEGT. The CDR3 loop is CASRTGPTYEQYF. The CDR3 DNA reads TGTGCCAGCCGGACAGGTCCAACCTACGAGCAGTACTTC.

V is TRBV4-1 and J is TRBJ2-7, with D possibly TRBD2 on 5 matching bases. Germline values: CDR1 MGHRA, CDR2 YSYEKL. V was pared by 1 base and J by 5 bases, with 18 bases between. The CDR3 is made up of 16 amino acids. The CDR3: CASSQVDSWFSDEQYF. CDR3 coding DNA: TGCGCCAGCAGCCAAGTGGACTCTTGGTTCTCGGACGAGCAGTACTTC.